The source of this T cell receptor beta chain is a study of cytomegalovirus exposure and HLA in healthy donors. PCR involved 60 Vbeta and 13 Jbeta primers. Profiled with immunoSEQ multiplex PCR; TCRdb holds only in-frame clones, not every one. The data show around 170,000 clones, roughly 82% seen once. The CDR3 extends over 17 amino acids. Losses at the gene ends were 2 bases for V and 1 base for J; bases not matched to a gene: 7. CDR1 LGHNA and CDR2 YSLEER come from the germline V gene. The sequence was obtained from a middle-aged man in good health and CMV-seronegative. The chain combines TRBV4-3 with TRBJ2-7; 11 bases agree with TRBD2. The sequenced sample was PBMCs. The CDR3 nucleotides are TGCGCCAGCAGCCAATACCCTCCTAGCGGGGGGTCCTACGAGCAGTACTTC. Encoded protein: CASSQYPPSGGSYEQYF.